These T cell receptor beta chains were read from a single sample in a study of blood T cell repertoires in COVID-19. TCRdb's table, derived via immunoSEQ multiplex PCR, lists solely in-frame clones and lacks some. The sample includes about 500,000 clones, about nine tenths of them seen just once. Sequencing used PBMCs or T cells enriched from blood (not recorded which). Receptors originate from a young woman who had recovered from COVID-19. The CDR3 runs from the conserved cysteine through the conserved F or W. The D gene is left open where the match is weak. Expanded clones get a size class; other rows say once, few or many, or leave the size out.

CDR3 protein: CASSFQGANTDTQYF
CDR3 DNA: TGCGCCAGCAGCTTCCAGGGGGCGAACACAGATACGCAGTATTTT
V gene: TRBV5-1
clone size: NA
D gene: TRBD1
J gene: TRBJ2-3

CDR3 protein: CASSPGLATDTQYF
CDR3 DNA: TGTGCCAGCAGCCCGGGTCTAGCCACCGATACGCAGTATTTT
V gene: TRBV7-9
clone size: NA
D gene: NA
J gene: TRBJ2-3

CDR3 protein: CASSTGGPGNTIYF
CDR3 DNA: TGTGCCAGCAGCACGGGGGGGCCTGGAAACACCATATATTTT
V gene: TRBV3-1/TRBV3-2
clone size: few
D gene: NA
J gene: TRBJ1-3

CDR3 protein: CASGVGLQNTEAFF
CDR3 DNA: TGTGCTAGTGGTGTGGGACTTCAGAACACTGAAGCTTTCTTT
V gene: TRBV12-5
clone size: once
D gene: NA
J gene: TRBJ1-1

CDR3 protein: CASSVGSSATNEKLFF
CDR3 DNA: TGTGCCAGCAGCGTAGGAAGTAGTGCAACTAATGAAAAACTGTTTTTT
V gene: TRBV9
clone size: once
D gene: NA
J gene: TRBJ1-4

CDR3 protein: CAIIREGDRYSNQPQHF
CDR3 DNA: TGTGCCATCATAAGGGAAGGGGACAGATATAGCAATCAGCCCCAGCATTTT
V gene: TRBV10-3
clone size: NA
D gene: TRBD1
J gene: TRBJ1-5

CDR3 protein: CASGQGTNTEAFF
CDR3 DNA: TGTGCCAGCGGACAGGGGACGAACACTGAAGCTTTCTTT
V gene: TRBV7-2
clone size: NA
D gene: TRBD1
J gene: TRBJ1-1

CDR3 protein: CASSQDISGKLFF
CDR3 DNA: TGTGCCAGCAGCCAAGATATCTCCGGAAAACTGTTTTTT
V gene: TRBV3-1/TRBV3-2
clone size: NA
D gene: NA
J gene: TRBJ1-4

CDR3 protein: CASSFRQGAYYEQYF
CDR3 DNA: TGCGCCAGCAGCTTTAGACAGGGGGCCTACTACGAGCAGTACTTC
V gene: TRBV5-1
clone size: NA
D gene: TRBD1
J gene: TRBJ2-7

CDR3 protein: CATSVGGVDTQYF
CDR3 DNA: TGTGCCACCAGTGTCGGGGGGGTAGATACGCAGTATTTT
V gene: TRBV24-1
clone size: few
D gene: TRBD2
J gene: TRBJ2-3

CDR3 protein: CAWNLAIYNSPLHF
CDR3 DNA: TGTGCCTGGAATTTGGCCATTTATAATTCACCCCTCCACTTT
V gene: TRBV30
clone size: once
D gene: NA
J gene: TRBJ1-6

CDR3 protein: CATSTSILGPGEDTQYF
CDR3 DNA: TGTGCCACCAGCACAAGTATTCTCGGCCCCGGAGAAGATACGCAGTATTTT
V gene: TRBV15
clone size: NA
D gene: NA
J gene: TRBJ2-3

CDR3 protein: CASSRFPNRIGDYGYTF
CDR3 DNA: TGCGCCAGCAGCCGATTCCCAAACAGGATTGGAGACTATGGCTACACCTTC
V gene: TRBV4-1
clone size: NA
D gene: NA
J gene: TRBJ1-2

CDR3 protein: CASGSPGYGYTF
CDR3 DNA: TGTGCCAGCGGTAGCCCTGGATATGGCTACACCTTC
V gene: TRBV9
clone size: NA
D gene: NA
J gene: TRBJ1-2

CDR3 protein: CASSQGALSPGNTIYF
CDR3 DNA: TGCGCCAGCAGCCAGGGGGCCCTGTCTCCTGGAAACACCATATATTTT
V gene: TRBV5-1
clone size: NA
D gene: TRBD1
J gene: TRBJ1-3

CDR3 protein: CASSEFSGGYNEQFF
CDR3 DNA: TGTGCCAGCAGTGAATTTAGCGGGGGGTACAATGAGCAGTTCTTC
V gene: TRBV2
clone size: NA
D gene: TRBD2
J gene: TRBJ2-1

CDR3 protein: CASSLSGGMNTEAFF
CDR3 DNA: TGTGCCAGCAGTCTATCCGGGGGAATGAACACTGAAGCTTTCTTT
V gene: TRBV28
clone size: NA
D gene: NA
J gene: TRBJ1-1

CDR3 protein: CASSLRSKETQYF
CDR3 DNA: TGTGCCAGCAGTTTACGATCTAAGGAGACCCAGTACTTC
V gene: TRBV12-3/TRBV12-4
clone size: NA
D gene: NA
J gene: TRBJ2-5

CDR3 protein: CASTTGEPTDTQYF
CDR3 DNA: TGCGCCAGCACCACAGGGGAGCCCACAGATACGCAGTATTTT
V gene: TRBV5-1
clone size: NA
D gene: TRBD1
J gene: TRBJ2-3

CDR3 protein: CASTDTDRGKAFF
CDR3 DNA: TGTGCCAGCACCGACACGGACAGGGGGAAGGCTTTCTTT
V gene: TRBV6-5
clone size: NA
D gene: TRBD1
J gene: TRBJ1-1

CDR3 protein: CASSVGPSPEETQYF
CDR3 DNA: TGTGCCAGCAGCGTAGGGCCTAGCCCGGAGGAGACCCAGTACTTC
V gene: TRBV9
clone size: NA
D gene: NA
J gene: TRBJ2-5

CDR3 protein: CASSRTGRSRTEAFF
CDR3 DNA: TGTGCCAGTTCTAGGACAGGGCGTAGTCGGACTGAAGCTTTCTTT
V gene: TRBV19
clone size: NA
D gene: TRBD1
J gene: TRBJ1-1

CDR3 protein: CASSLSPGSFSGNTIYF
CDR3 DNA: TGCGCCAGCAGCTTGTCCCCAGGGTCTTTCTCTGGAAACACCATATATTTT
V gene: TRBV5-1
clone size: NA
D gene: NA
J gene: TRBJ1-3

CDR3 protein: CASSLESDLKTKTQYF
CDR3 DNA: TGTGCCAGCAGCTTAGAATCAGATTTGAAGACTAAGACCCAGTACTTC
V gene: TRBV7-6
clone size: NA
D gene: NA
J gene: TRBJ2-5

CDR3 protein: CAIPGTGGQTNYGYTF
CDR3 DNA: TGTGCCATCCCCGGGACAGGGGGCCAGACTAACTATGGCTACACCTTC
V gene: TRBV5-4
clone size: NA
D gene: TRBD1
J gene: TRBJ1-2

CDR3 protein: CSVKNLTGLLNTEAFF
CDR3 DNA: TGCAGCGTTAAAAATCTGACTGGGTTATTGAACACTGAAGCTTTCTTT
V gene: TRBV29-1
clone size: NA
D gene: NA
J gene: TRBJ1-1

CDR3 protein: CASSLAGQGQYGYTF
CDR3 DNA: TGTGCCAGCTCACTCGCGGGACAGGGTCAATATGGCTACACCTTC
V gene: TRBV18
clone size: few
D gene: TRBD1
J gene: TRBJ1-2

CDR3 protein: CASTGTGDGYTF
CDR3 DNA: TGTGCCAGCACCGGGACAGGGGATGGCTACACCTTC
V gene: TRBV12-3/TRBV12-4
clone size: NA
D gene: TRBD1
J gene: TRBJ1-2

CDR3 protein: CASSREGGYGYTF
CDR3 DNA: TGTGCCAGTAGTAGAGAGGGGGGCTATGGCTACACCTTC
V gene: TRBV19
clone size: NA
D gene: NA
J gene: TRBJ1-2

CDR3 protein: CASRQGARDSPLHF
CDR3 DNA: TGTGCCAGCAGGCAGGGGGCGAGGGATTCACCCCTCCACTTT
V gene: TRBV6-5
clone size: few
D gene: TRBD1
J gene: TRBJ1-6

CDR3 protein: CASRTGGNEQYF
CDR3 DNA: TGTGCCAGTCGGACAGGGGGGAACGAGCAGTACTTC
V gene: TRBV19
clone size: NA
D gene: TRBD1
J gene: TRBJ2-7

CDR3 protein: CASNWGGSSYNEQFF
CDR3 DNA: TGTGCCAGTAATTGGGGCGGGAGCTCCTACAATGAGCAGTTCTTC
V gene: TRBV19
clone size: NA
D gene: TRBD2
J gene: TRBJ2-1

CDR3 protein: CASRVTVAYEQYF
CDR3 DNA: TGTGCCAGCAGGGTGACAGTAGCCTACGAGCAGTACTTC
V gene: TRBV12-3/TRBV12-4
clone size: NA
D gene: NA
J gene: TRBJ2-7

CDR3 protein: CASSQGAGPGEQYF
CDR3 DNA: TGCGCCAGCAGCCAAGGGGCAGGGCCCGGCGAGCAGTACTTC
V gene: TRBV5-1
clone size: few
D gene: NA
J gene: TRBJ2-7

CDR3 protein: CASSREDRERAFF
CDR3 DNA: TGTGCCAGCAGCCGGGAAGACAGGGAGAGAGCTTTCTTT
V gene: TRBV3-1/TRBV3-2
clone size: NA
D gene: TRBD1
J gene: TRBJ1-1

CDR3 protein: CASSYSGGATSYEQYF
CDR3 DNA: TGTGCCAGCAGTTACTCGGGAGGTGCCACCTCCTACGAGCAGTACTTC
V gene: TRBV6-5
clone size: NA
D gene: NA
J gene: TRBJ2-7

CDR3 protein: CASRIASNTEAFF
CDR3 DNA: TGCGCCAGCCGAATAGCCTCGAACACTGAAGCTTTCTTT
V gene: TRBV5-1
clone size: NA
D gene: NA
J gene: TRBJ1-1

CDR3 protein: CASSPRGLTDTQYF
CDR3 DNA: TGTGCCAGCAGTCCGCGGGGGCTCACAGATACGCAGTATTTT
V gene: TRBV27
clone size: NA
D gene: NA
J gene: TRBJ2-3

CDR3 protein: CASSLDRGPSYNEQFF
CDR3 DNA: TGCGCCAGCAGCTTGGACAGGGGGCCCTCCTACAATGAGCAGTTCTTC
V gene: TRBV5-1
clone size: NA
D gene: TRBD1
J gene: TRBJ2-1

CDR3 protein: CASSLDTPPTNYGYTF
CDR3 DNA: TGTGCCAGCAGCTTAGATACACCCCCCACTAACTATGGCTACACCTTC
V gene: TRBV7-2
clone size: NA
D gene: NA
J gene: TRBJ1-2

CDR3 protein: CASSLEPTVNTEAFF
CDR3 DNA: TGCGCCAGCAGCTTGGAGCCGACAGTGAACACTGAAGCTTTCTTT
V gene: TRBV5-1
clone size: NA
D gene: NA
J gene: TRBJ1-1

CDR3 protein: CATSPEGGENTEAFF
CDR3 DNA: TGTGCCACCAGCCCAGAGGGGGGGGAGAACACTGAAGCTTTCTTT
V gene: TRBV15
clone size: NA
D gene: NA
J gene: TRBJ1-1